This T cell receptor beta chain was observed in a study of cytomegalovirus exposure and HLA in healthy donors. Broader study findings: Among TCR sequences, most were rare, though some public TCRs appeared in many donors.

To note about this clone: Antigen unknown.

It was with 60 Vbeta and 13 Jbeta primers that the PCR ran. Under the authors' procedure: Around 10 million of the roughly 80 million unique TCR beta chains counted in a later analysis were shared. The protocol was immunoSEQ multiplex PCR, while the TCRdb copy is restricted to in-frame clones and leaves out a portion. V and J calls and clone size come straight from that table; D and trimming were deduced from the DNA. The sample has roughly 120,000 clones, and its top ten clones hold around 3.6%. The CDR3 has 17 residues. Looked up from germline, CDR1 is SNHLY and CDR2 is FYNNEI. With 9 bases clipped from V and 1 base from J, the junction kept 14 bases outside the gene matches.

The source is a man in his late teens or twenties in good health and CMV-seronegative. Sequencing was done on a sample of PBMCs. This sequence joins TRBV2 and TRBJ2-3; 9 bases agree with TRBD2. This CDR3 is CASGRVAGGTGTDTQYF. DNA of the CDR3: TGTGCCAGTGGGAGAGTCGCGGGGGGGACGGGCACAGATACGCAGTATTTT.